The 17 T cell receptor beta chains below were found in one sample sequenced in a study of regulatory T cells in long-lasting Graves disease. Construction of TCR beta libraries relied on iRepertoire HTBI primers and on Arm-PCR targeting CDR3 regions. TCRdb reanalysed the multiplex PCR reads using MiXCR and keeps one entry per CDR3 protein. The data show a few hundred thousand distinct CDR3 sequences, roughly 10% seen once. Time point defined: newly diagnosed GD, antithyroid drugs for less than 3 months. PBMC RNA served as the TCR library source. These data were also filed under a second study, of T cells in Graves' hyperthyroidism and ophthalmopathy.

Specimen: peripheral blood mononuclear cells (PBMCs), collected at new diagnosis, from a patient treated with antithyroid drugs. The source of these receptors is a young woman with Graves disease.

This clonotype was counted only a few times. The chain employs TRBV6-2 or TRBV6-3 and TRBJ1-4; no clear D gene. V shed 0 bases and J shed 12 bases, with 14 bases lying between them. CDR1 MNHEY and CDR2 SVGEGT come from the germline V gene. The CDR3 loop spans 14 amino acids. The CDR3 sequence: CASSYSPGTEELFF. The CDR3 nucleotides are TGTGCCAGCAGTTACTCGCCGGGTACAGAAGAACTGTTTTTT.

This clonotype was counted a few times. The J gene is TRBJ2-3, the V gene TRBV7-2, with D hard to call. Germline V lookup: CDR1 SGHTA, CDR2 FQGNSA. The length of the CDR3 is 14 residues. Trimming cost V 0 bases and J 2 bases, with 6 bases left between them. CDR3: CASSLARNTDTQYF. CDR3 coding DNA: TGTGCCAGCAGCTTAGCGCGGAACACAGATACGCAGTATTTT.

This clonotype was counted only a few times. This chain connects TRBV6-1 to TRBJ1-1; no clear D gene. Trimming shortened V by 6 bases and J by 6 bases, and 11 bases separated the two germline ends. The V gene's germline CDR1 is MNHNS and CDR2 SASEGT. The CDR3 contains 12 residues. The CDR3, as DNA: TGTGCCAGCAGAAAGACACGGTCTGAAGCTTTCTTT. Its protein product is CASRKTRSEAFF.

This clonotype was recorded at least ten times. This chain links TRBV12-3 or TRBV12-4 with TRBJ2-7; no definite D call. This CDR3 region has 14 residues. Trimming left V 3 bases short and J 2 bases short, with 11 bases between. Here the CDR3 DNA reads TGTGCCAGCAGTTTCCGGGCCCCGGCCTACGAGCAGTACTTC. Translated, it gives CASSFRAPAYEQYF.

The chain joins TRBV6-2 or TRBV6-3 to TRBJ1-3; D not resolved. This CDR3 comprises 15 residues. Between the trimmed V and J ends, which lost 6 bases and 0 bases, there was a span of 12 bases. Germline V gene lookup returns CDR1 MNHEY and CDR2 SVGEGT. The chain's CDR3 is CASSGIGLSGNTIYF. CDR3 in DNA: TGTGCCAGCAGCGGAATTGGACTCTCTGGAAACACCATATATTTT.

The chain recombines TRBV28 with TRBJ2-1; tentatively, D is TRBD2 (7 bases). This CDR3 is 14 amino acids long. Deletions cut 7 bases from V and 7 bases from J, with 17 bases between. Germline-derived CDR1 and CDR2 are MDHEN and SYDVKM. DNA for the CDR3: TGTGCCAGCAAGGGGGGGCCCTGGGGGAATGAGCAGTTCTTC. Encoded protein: CASKGGPWGNEQFF.

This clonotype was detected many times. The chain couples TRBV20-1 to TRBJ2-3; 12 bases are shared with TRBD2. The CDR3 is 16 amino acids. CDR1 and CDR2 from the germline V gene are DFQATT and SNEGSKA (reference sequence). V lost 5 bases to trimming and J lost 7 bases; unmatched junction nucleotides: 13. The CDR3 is CSAPPGLAGPSHTQYF. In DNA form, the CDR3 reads TGCAGTGCTCCCCCCGGACTAGCGGGGCCCTCCCATACGCAGTATTTT.

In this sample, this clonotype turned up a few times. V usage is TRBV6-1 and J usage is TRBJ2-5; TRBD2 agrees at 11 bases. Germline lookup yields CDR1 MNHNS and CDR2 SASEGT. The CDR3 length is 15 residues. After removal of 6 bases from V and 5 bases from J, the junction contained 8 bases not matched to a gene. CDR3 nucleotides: TGTGCCAGCAGACCACTAGCGGGAGTCCTGGAGACCCAGTACTTC. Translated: CASRPLAGVLETQYF.

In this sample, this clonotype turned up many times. The CDR3 loop is CAITMTSGSFHEQYF. In nucleotides, the CDR3 is TGTGCCATCACCATGACTAGCGGGAGCTTCCACGAGCAGTACTTC. The chain combines TRBV10-3 with TRBJ2-7, with 12 bases fitting TRBD2. The trim removed 7 bases at V and 5 bases at J, leaving 9 bases unmatched. The CDR3 loop spans 15 amino acids. Germline loops: CDR1 ENHRY, CDR2 SYGVKD.

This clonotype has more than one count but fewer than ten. CDR3 in amino acids: CASSVGEGLTGELFF. The CDR3, as DNA: TGTGCCAGCAGCGTAGGCGAGGGGCTGACCGGGGAGCTGTTTTTT. The chain links TRBV7-9 to TRBJ2-2; D possibly matches TRBD1 or TRBD2 (5 bases each). The V gene's germline CDR1 is SEHNR and CDR2 FQNEAQ (reference sequence). This CDR3 is 15 amino acids long. V gave up 5 bases and J gave up 5 bases, with 15 bases separating them.

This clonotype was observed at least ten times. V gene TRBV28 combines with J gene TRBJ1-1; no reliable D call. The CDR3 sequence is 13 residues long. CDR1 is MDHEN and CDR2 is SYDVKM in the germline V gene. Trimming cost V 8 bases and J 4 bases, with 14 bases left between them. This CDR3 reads CASYGPFSTEAFF. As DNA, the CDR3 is TGTGCCAGCTACGGACCCTTTAGCACTGAAGCTTTCTTT.

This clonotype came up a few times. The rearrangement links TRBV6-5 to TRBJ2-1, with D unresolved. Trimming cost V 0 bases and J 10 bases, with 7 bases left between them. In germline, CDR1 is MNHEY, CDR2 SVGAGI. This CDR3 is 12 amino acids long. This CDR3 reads CASSYSKGEQFF. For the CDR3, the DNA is TGTGCCAGCAGTTACTCGAAAGGAGAGCAGTTCTTC.

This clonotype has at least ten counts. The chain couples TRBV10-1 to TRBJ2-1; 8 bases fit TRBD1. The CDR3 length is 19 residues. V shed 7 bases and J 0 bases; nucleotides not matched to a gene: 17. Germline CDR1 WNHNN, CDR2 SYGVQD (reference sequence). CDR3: CASTLRQGFFRGSYNEQFF. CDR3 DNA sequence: TGCGCCAGCACTTTGAGACAGGGGTTTTTCCGAGGCTCCTACAATGAGCAGTTCTTC.

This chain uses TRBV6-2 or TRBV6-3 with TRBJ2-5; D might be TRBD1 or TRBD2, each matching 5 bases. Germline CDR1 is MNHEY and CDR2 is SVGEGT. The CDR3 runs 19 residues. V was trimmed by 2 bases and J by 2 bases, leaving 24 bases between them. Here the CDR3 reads CASSYVGKGTLLVQETQYF. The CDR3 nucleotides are TGTGCCAGCAGTTACGTAGGAAAGGGGACCCTACTTGTACAAGAGACCCAGTACTTC.

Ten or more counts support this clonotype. CDR3 sequence reads: CASSVSGVSGNTIYF. DNA for the CDR3: TGCGCCAGCAGCGTGTCAGGAGTCTCTGGAAACACCATATATTTT. This sequence joins TRBV5-1 and TRBJ1-3; unclear D gene. The ends were cut back, 4 bases at V and 0 bases at J, with 11 bases in the middle. CDR3 length equals 15 residues. Germline V gene data show CDR1 as SGHRS and CDR2 as YFSETQ.

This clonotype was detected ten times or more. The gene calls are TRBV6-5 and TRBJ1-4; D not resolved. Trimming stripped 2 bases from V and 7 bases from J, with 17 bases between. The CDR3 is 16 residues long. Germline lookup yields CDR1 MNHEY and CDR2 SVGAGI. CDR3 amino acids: CASSYPEGGSGEKLFF. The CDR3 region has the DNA TGTGCCAGCAGTTACCCCGAGGGAGGGTCAGGTGAAAAACTGTTTTTT.

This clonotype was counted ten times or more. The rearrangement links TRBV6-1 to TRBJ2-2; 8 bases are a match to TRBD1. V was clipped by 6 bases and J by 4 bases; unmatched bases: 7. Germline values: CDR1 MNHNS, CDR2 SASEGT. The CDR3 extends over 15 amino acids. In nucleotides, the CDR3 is TGTGCCAGCAGCAGACAGGGGTCAAGCACCGGGGAGCTGTTTTTT. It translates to CASSRQGSSTGELFF.